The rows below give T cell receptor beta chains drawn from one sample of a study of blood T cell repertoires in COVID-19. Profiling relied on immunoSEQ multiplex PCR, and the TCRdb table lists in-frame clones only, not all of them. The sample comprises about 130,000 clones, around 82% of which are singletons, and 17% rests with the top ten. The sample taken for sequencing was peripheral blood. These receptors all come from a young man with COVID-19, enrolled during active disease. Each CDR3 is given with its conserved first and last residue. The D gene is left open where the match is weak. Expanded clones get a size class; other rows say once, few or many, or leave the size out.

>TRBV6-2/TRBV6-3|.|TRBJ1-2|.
CASSFGEEGYGYTF
TGTGCCAGCAGTTTCGGTGAAGAGGGATATGGCTACACCTTC
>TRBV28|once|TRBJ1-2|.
CASSPHPQDLGYGYTF
TGTGCCAGCAGCCCCCACCCCCAAGATCTCGGCTATGGCTACACCTTC
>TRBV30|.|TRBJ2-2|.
CAWSRGTGELFF
TGTGCCTGGAGCCGGGGGACCGGGGAGCTGTTTTTT
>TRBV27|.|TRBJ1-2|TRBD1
CASSDRGHNGYTF
TGTGCCAGCAGTGACAGGGGGCACAATGGCTACACCTTC
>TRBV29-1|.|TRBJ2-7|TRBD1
CSVLRGQGQYF
TGCAGCGTTCTAAGAGGACAGGGCCAGTACTTC
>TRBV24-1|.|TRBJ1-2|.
CATSDLQTGYGYTF
TGTGCCACCAGTGATTTGCAAACAGGGTATGGCTACACCTTC
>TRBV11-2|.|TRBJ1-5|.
CASSLGAYGNQPQHF
TGTGCCAGCAGCTTAGGAGCCTACGGCAATCAGCCCCAGCATTTT
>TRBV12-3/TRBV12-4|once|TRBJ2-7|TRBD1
CASSARQGWMQYF
TGTGCCAGCAGTGCTAGACAGGGATGGATGCAGTACTTC
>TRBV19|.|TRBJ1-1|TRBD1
CASSLTGGAIEAFF
TGTGCCAGTAGCCTAACAGGGGGCGCGATTGAAGCTTTCTTT
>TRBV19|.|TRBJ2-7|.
CASSINRAYEQYF
TGTGCCAGTAGTATAAACCGAGCCTACGAGCAGTACTTC
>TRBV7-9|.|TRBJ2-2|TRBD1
CASSLMGQGTYTGELFF
TGTGCCAGCAGCTTGATGGGACAGGGGACGTACACCGGGGAGCTGTTTTTT
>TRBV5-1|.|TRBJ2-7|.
CASSLVGDYEQYF
TGCGCCAGCAGCTTGGTCGGGGATTACGAGCAGTACTTC
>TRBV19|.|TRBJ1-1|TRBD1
CASSIGQGAGEAFF
TGTGCCAGTAGTATAGGGCAGGGGGCGGGTGAAGCTTTCTTT
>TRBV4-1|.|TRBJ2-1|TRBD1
CASSQVPLRTGKHNEQFF
TGCGCCAGCAGCCAAGTGCCCCTCCGGACAGGGAAACACAATGAGCAGTTCTTC
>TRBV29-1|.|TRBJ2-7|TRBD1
CSVGQGALEQYF
TGCAGCGTGGGACAGGGGGCTCTCGAGCAGTACTTC
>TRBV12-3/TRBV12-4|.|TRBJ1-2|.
CASSLTLVGGYTF
TGTGCCAGCAGTTTAACCCTCGTCGGTGGCTACACCTTC
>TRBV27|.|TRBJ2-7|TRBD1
CASSTRTGLTYEQYF
TGTGCCAGCAGTACCCGGACAGGGTTGACCTACGAGCAGTACTTC
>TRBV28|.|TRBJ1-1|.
CASSQPGQGFGEAFF
TGTGCCAGCAGTCAGCCGGGACAAGGCTTTGGGGAAGCTTTCTTT
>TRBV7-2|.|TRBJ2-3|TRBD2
CASSFLAGPEPDTQYF
TGTGCCAGCAGCTTCCTAGCGGGGCCAGAGCCAGATACGCAGTATTTT
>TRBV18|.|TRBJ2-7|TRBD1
CASSPRDRGYYEQYF
TGTGCCAGCTCACCCCGGGACAGGGGTTATTACGAGCAGTACTTC
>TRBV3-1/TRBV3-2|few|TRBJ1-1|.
CASSRGNTEAFF
TGTGCCAGCAGTCGGGGAAATACTGAAGCTTTCTTT
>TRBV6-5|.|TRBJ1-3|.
CASSYRSSGNTIYF
TGTGCCAGCAGTTACCGGTCATCTGGAAACACCATATATTTT
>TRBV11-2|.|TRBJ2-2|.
CASKGGVYTGELFF
TGTGCCAGCAAGGGCGGGGTTTACACCGGGGAGCTGTTTTTT
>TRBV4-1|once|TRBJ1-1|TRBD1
CASSHPRTGVWSTEAFF
TGCGCCAGCAGCCATCCCCGGACAGGGGTATGGAGCACTGAAGCTTTCTTT
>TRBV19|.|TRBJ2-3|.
CASSMEGAGGTDTQYF
TGTGCCAGTAGTATGGAGGGGGCAGGTGGCACAGATACGCAGTATTTT
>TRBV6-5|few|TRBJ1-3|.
CASSEDRNSGNTIYF
TGTGCCAGCAGCGAGGACAGAAACTCTGGAAACACCATATATTTT
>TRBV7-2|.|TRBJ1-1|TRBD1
CASSLGDRGGNTEAFF
TGTGCCAGCAGCTTAGGGGACAGGGGGGGAAACACTGAAGCTTTCTTT
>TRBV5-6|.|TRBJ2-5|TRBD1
CASSPGQGRGETQYF
TGTGCCAGCAGCCCCGGACAGGGAAGGGGGGAGACCCAGTACTTC
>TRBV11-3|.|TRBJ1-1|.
CASNYGGGVATEAFF
TGTGCCAGCAACTACGGGGGAGGGGTAGCCACTGAAGCTTTCTTT
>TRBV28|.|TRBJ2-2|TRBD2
CASSPRGLAGGDGELFF
TGTGCCAGCAGTCCGCGGGGACTAGCGGGAGGCGACGGGGAGCTGTTTTTT
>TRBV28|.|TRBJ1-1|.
CASSWRGLNTEAFF
TGTGCCAGCAGCTGGCGGGGATTGAACACTGAAGCTTTCTTT
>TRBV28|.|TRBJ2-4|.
CASSFGLGSILAKNIQYF
TGTGCCAGCAGTTTCGGCCTCGGGAGCATACTAGCCAAAAACATTCAGTACTTC
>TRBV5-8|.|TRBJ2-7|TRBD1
CASSLWGTGVYEQYF
TGTGCCAGCAGCTTGTGGGGGACAGGGGTGTACGAGCAGTACTTC
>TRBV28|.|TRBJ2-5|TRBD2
CASSPQLAGGPLETQYF
TGTGCCAGCAGTCCGCAGCTAGCGGGAGGGCCTCTAGAGACCCAGTACTTC
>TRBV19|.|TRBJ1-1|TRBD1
CASTLRVTGDTEAFF
TGTGCCAGTACCCTCCGTGTGACAGGGGACACTGAAGCTTTCTTT
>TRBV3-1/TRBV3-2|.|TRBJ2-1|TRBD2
CASSPPGTSGIREQFF
TGTGCCAGCAGCCCTCCCGGGACTAGCGGGATTCGTGAGCAGTTCTTC
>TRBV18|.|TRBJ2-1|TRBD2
CASSPQRELGEQFF
TGTGCCAGCTCACCCCAGCGGGAACTGGGTGAGCAGTTCTTC
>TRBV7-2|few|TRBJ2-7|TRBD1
CASGWGTGEYEQYF
TGTGCCAGCGGTTGGGGGACAGGGGAGTACGAGCAGTACTTC
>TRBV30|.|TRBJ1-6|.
CAWSDRQNNSPLHF
TGTGCCTGGAGTGATCGACAGAATAATTCACCCCTCCACTTT
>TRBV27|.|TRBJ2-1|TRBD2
CASSLGGSSYNEQFF
TGTGCCAGCAGTTTGGGGGGGAGCTCCTACAATGAGCAGTTCTTC
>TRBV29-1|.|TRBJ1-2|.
CSVETVVYGYTF
TGCAGCGTTGAAACCGTAGTGTATGGCTACACCTTC
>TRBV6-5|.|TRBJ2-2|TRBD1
CASRDREDGELFF
TGTGCCAGCAGGGACAGGGAAGACGGGGAGCTGTTTTTT
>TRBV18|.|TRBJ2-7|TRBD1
CASSPPRLTGIQNYEQYF
TGTGCCAGCTCACCACCGCGCCTGACAGGGATTCAAAACTACGAGCAGTACTTC